This T cell receptor (beta chain) derives from a study of T-cell memory formation after mild COVID-19. Turning to the study itself: Clusters were largely donor specific. Notes on the study in general: Researchers could not confirm that second-wave clones peaking on day 37 targeted SARS-CoV-2. Memory sampled before infection contained some responding clones, suggesting cross-reactive memory joined.

Comments on this clonotype: Its antigen is not known.

V gave up 3 bases and J gave up 3 bases, with 9 bases separating them. From germline, CDR1 is KGHSH and CDR2 LQKENI. CDR3 length: 14 amino acids. 5'RACE with constant-segment primers built TCRalpha and TCRbeta cDNA libraries with UMIs. Each CDR3 protein gets one entry after TCRdb re-called the 5' RACE reads with MiXCR. The sample yields around 200,000 distinct CDR3 sequences, approximately 16% seen once. This clonotype originated in an adult woman who had mild COVID-19 (a few samples of this study predate the infection). Cell type and time point are not known. V is TRBV18 and J is TRBJ1-5; weak D call: TRBD1 (5 bases). The specimen was PBMCs or a T cell subset sorted from them (not recorded which). The CDR3 coding sequence is TGTGCCAGCTCACCCGACAGTAACAATCAGCCCCAGCATTTT. Its translation is CASSPDSNNQPQHF.